Below are 10 T cell receptor beta chains sequenced from a single sample in a study of graft-versus-host responses after intestinal transplantation. No antigen is known for these receptors. The table came from immunoSEQ multiplex PCR; TCRdb's copy has only in-frame clones and leaves some out. The table lists 150,000 or so clones, approximately 91% of them singletons. Sequencing was performed on unstimulated CD4+ T cells sorted from spleen or lymph node cells, taken before intestinal transplant. Receptor source: a human donor who received an intestinal transplant.

This clone has a single count. The chain combines TRBV6-5 with TRBJ1-6; TRBD1 agrees at 9 bases. This CDR3 is built from 15 residues. CDR1 and CDR2 from the germline V gene are MNHEY and SVGAGI. With V trimmed by 2 bases and J by 10 bases, 6 bases remained unmatched. As DNA, the CDR3 is TGTGCCAGCAGTTACCTATGGGACAGGGTCTCACCCCTCCACTTT. Translation gives CASSYLWDRVSPLHF.

V usage is TRBV5-4 and J usage is TRBJ2-1; 8 bases are shared with TRBD2. Germline CDR1 is SGHNT and CDR2 is YYREEE (reference sequence). Trimming at V came to 0 bases and at J to 5 bases, leaving 13 bases not matched to a gene. The CDR3 covers 18 residues. In DNA, the CDR3 is TGTGCCAGCAGCTTGGGAATTCCGGGACTAGGCTCTGACAATGAGCAGTTCTTC. The encoded protein is CASSLGIPGLGSDNEQFF.

The genes are TRBV18 and TRBJ2-7; 7 bases align to TRBD1. V dropped 3 bases and J dropped 6; count of bases not matched to a gene: 2. The CDR3 extends over 12 amino acids. CDR1 and CDR2 from the germline V gene are KGHSH and LQKENI. In nucleotides, the CDR3 is TGTGCCAGCTCACCCGACAGGGCCGAGCAGTACTTC. Encoded protein: CASSPDRAEQYF.

This chain joins TRBV5-1 and TRBJ2-3; D is possibly TRBD2 (5 bases). Germline V gives CDR1 SGHRS, CDR2 YFSETQ. This CDR3 is 14 amino acids long. Trimming removed 1 base from V and 5 bases from J, with 11 bases in between. The DNA for the CDR3 is TGCGCCAGCAGCTTGCCCGGGATTAGAGATACGCAGTATTTT. Its protein is CASSLPGIRDTQYF.

This clone was seen only a few times. The CDR3 coding sequence is TGTGCAGGGGGGGCTGGGGCCAACGTCCTGACTTTC. It codes for CAGGAGANVLTF. The rearrangement joins TRBV30 to TRBJ2-6; possible D gene TRBD2, 7 bases. The CDR3 is 12 residues long. The germline V gene has CDR1 GTSNPN and CDR2 SVGIG (reference sequence).

This chain joins TRBV6-5 and TRBJ2-7; 7 bases align to TRBD1. Germline V gene data show CDR1 as MNHEY and CDR2 as SVGAGI. The junction had 11 bases not matched to a gene; V was cut back by 6 bases and J by 6 bases. CDR3 length equals 14 residues. The CDR3 is CASSHQGQIAEQYF. CDR3 nucleotides: TGTGCCAGCAGCCACCAGGGACAGATCGCCGAGCAGTACTTC.

The CDR3: CASSIHNRDRVYNSPLHF. CDR3 coding DNA: TGTGCCAGCAGCATACATAACCGGGACAGGGTCTATAATTCACCCCTCCACTTT. The chain employs TRBV21-1 and TRBJ1-6; the table's D call of TRBD1 was not tested on the DNA. TRBV21-1 is described as a pseudogene. This CDR3 has 18 amino acids.

In its sample, this clone was seen once. The V and J genes are TRBV5-1 and TRBJ2-1, with TRBD2 identical over 10 bases. Germline-derived CDR1 and CDR2 are SGHRS and YFSETQ. With V trimmed by 4 bases and J by 4 bases, 5 bases remained unmatched. The CDR3 contains 15 residues. CDR3 amino acids: CASSPGLAPYNEQFF. DNA of the CDR3: TGCGCCAGCAGCCCGGGACTAGCGCCTTACAATGAGCAGTTCTTC.

This clone was detected a few times. This chain connects TRBV5-1 to TRBJ2-7, with D tentatively TRBD2 (7 bases). There are 16 residues in the CDR3. Per germline, CDR1 SGHRS and CDR2 YFSETQ. Between the trimmed V and J ends, which lost 1 base and 3 bases, there was a span of 17 bases. The CDR3 nucleotides are TGCGCCAGCAGCTTGAGATGGGGGGGCGACTTCTACGAGCAGTACTTC. Its translation is CASSLRWGGDFYEQYF. The full variable domain, in which reference TRBV5-1 and TRBJ2-7 provide the parts outside the CDR3, is KAGVTQTPRYLIKTRGQQVTLSCSPISGHRSVSWYQQTPGQGLQFLFEYFSETQRNKGNFPGRFSGRQFSNSRSEMNVSTLELGDSALYLCASSLRWGGDFYEQYFGPGTRLTVT.

V gene TRBV27 combines with J gene TRBJ1-1; the D is unclear. Germline-derived CDR1 and CDR2 are MNHEY and SMNVEV (reference sequence). This CDR3 region has 13 residues. V was cut by 7 bases and J by 0 bases, with 9 bases left in between. The CDR3 sequence is CASTNGLNTEAFF. The CDR3 nucleotides are TGTGCCAGCACAAACGGCTTGAACACTGAAGCTTTCTTT.